This T cell receptor (beta chain) was sequenced in a study of identical twins (dated by TCRdb to about 2016). Study-wide context: To test whether fetal clonotypes persist, the study used deep sequencing on TCR alpha and beta repertoires from monozygotic twins, unrelated adults of various ages, and cord blood. To rule out contamination, replicate twin experiments were performed at different times with different library preparation protocols.

Only healthy Caucasian donors were included. Three unrelated non-twin adults were additionally sequenced: a male aged 18 to 29, a male aged 50 to 59 and a female aged 50 to 59. Miltenyi CD45RO+ enrichment and human naive T-cell isolation kits were used to isolate memory (CD45RO+) and naive T cells from PBMC. Libraries were prepared through 5' RACE. TCRdb records Illumina HiSeq 2000 as the sequencer. A universal primer binding site was introduced by template switching, and a unique molecular identifier was present in the final cDNA, enabling accurate counting of TCR cDNA molecules. Specific primers in the conserved constant-segment region were used to synthesize first-strand cDNA for the TCR alpha and beta chains. Each cDNA library was double barcoded, with a SMART-Mk sample barcode plus Illumina barcodes, to control for contamination. TruSeq adapter sequences, together with Illumina sample barcodes, were added in two successive PCR steps. TCR alpha and beta cDNA libraries were sequenced on the Illumina HiSeq platform with custom primers. The published analysis was carried out like this. Raw reads were processed with MiGEC to extract unique molecular identifiers, and MiXCR was used to determine CDR3 positions. Recombination models were inferred per individual with the repgenHMM and IGoR tools using an EM algorithm. The analysis of shared clonotypes was done with the tcR package in R, with sharing normalized by the product of cloneset sizes. To study raw recombination free of thymic and clonal selection effects, out-of-frame nonproductive sequences were analyzed. Using fastp at Q25 and MiXCR, TCRdb reprocessed the public reads and kept productive beta chains. For every CDR3 protein sequence, its rows merge into one entry that carries the most common genes and DNA. These V and J calls are TCRdb output, not the study's own analysis. The sample records roughly 710,000 distinct CDR3 sequences, roughly 6.2% of which are singletons. The top ten clonotypes cover around 1.9% of the sample.

The paper as a whole reports these results and caveats: Recombination models systematically underestimated out-of-frame TCR alpha sharing in monozygotic twins but agreed with sharing between unrelated individuals. Fewer insertions were carried by abundant cord blood beta clonotypes; a weaker similar trend was observed in young adult naive repertoires, while no such trend was observed in memory repertoires. Because the same donors could not be followed over many years, the conclusions depended on cross-sectional statistical analysis. Invariant T cells such as MAIT and iNKT could partly confound zero-insertion analyses, although diverse VJ usage argued against such confounding for most clonotypes. Compared with coincidental sharing between unrelated individuals, out-of-frame TCR alpha sequences shared between twins showed an excess of sequences with low generation probability. The excess sharing between twins in beta out-of-frame sequences was weaker because fewer shared sequences reduced the signal-to-noise ratio.

This clonotype was seen only a few times. The antigen this receptor binds is unknown. No much larger clonotype is one base removed from it; base qualities were not supplied. V has 8 bases trimmed and J has 2 bases trimmed; junction bases matching no gene number 7. In the germline V gene (reference sequence), CDR1 corresponds to DFQATT and CDR2 to SNEGSKA. The CDR3 measures 14 amino acids from cysteine to phenylalanine. The only DNA kept is the CDR3, 42 bases in frame from the first base. Input material: naive T cells sorted from blood. The cell subset or site label on this specimen signifies: cells isolated with a human naive T-cell isolation kit. The V gene is TRBV20-1 and the J gene is TRBJ1-5; 9 middle bases align to TRBD1. The receptor's source is a man younger than 35 in good health. Here the CDR3 is given as CSPQGQGGNQPQHF. The DNA sequence follows: TGCAGTCCTCAGGGACAGGGTGGCAATCAGCCCCAGCATTTT.